This T cell receptor (beta chain) was observed in a study of cytomegalovirus exposure and HLA in healthy donors. Notes on the study in general: In a later analysis, an Asian-associated ancestry cluster reportedly showed fewer N-insertions than the roughly 700-donor mean. A later analysis associated some 16,000 TCR beta sequences with HLA alleles at a 0.05 false discovery rate.

Notes on this clone: Its antigen is currently unknown.

The PCR used 60 Vbeta and 13 Jbeta primers. Only in-frame clones appear in the TCRdb table, and some are missing; sequencing was by immunoSEQ multiplex PCR. The sample yields some 150,000 clones, around 9% seen once. Trimming left V 1 base short and J 4 bases short, with 12 bases between. The CDR3 consists of 15 residues. Germline V gives CDR1 SGDLS, CDR2 YYNGEE. The TCR comes from a woman between 40 and 55 years old in good health and CMV-seropositive. Sequencing input: PBMCs. The chain joins TRBV9 to TRBJ2-1; unclear D gene. The CDR3 region has the DNA TGTGCCAGCAGCGTACGCAGAGGTTTATACAATGAGCAGTTCTTC. This encodes CASSVRRGLYNEQFF.